This T cell receptor (beta chain) was profiled in a study of T cell changes during pregnancy in multiple sclerosis. Assay: immunoSEQ multiplex PCR; the TCRdb copy retains only in-frame clones and omits some. The sample holds 85,000 to 90,000 clones, about 94% seen once. The sample consisted of peripheral blood, taken after pregnancy. This clonotype originated in a female donor in good health, enrolled as a control in a pregnancy study.

CDR3 residues: CSARRPAGNEQFF. Written as DNA, the CDR3 is TGCAGCGCCAGACGGCCCGCAGGGAATGAGCAGTTCTTC. The J gene is TRBJ2-1, the V gene TRBV29-1; TRBD1 is a possible D gene (5 bases). The CDR3 extends over 13 amino acids. CDR1 and CDR2 from the germline V gene are SQVTM and ANQGSEA. Trimming stripped 7 bases from V and 7 bases from J, with 17 bases between.